Below are 12 T cell receptor beta chains sequenced from a single sample in a study of regulatory T cells in long-lasting Graves disease. The time point here: newly diagnosed GD, antithyroid drugs for less than 3 months. The authors made the TCR library using RNA they extracted from PBMCs. Building of the TCR beta libraries involved iRepertoire HTBI primers and Arm-PCR of CDR3 regions. TCRdb reanalysed the multiplex PCR reads using MiXCR and keeps one entry per CDR3 protein. Of around 330,000 distinct CDR3 sequences listed, 18% are singletons. Sequenced here: peripheral blood mononuclear cells (PBMCs), sampled at new diagnosis, from a patient treated with antithyroid drugs. The receptors shown here come from a female donor with Graves disease.

Points on this clonotype: A junction end diverges from the germline sequence, so it may reflect a read error. V usage is TRBV3-1 and J usage is TRBJ1-1, with TRBD1 matching over 8 bases. This CDR3 region has 17 residues. Germline CDR1 reads LGHDT; CDR2 reads YNNKEL (reference sequence). The CDR3 DNA sequence: TGTGTCAGCAGCCAATGGGGACAGGCGAACCAGAACACTGAAGCTTTCTTT. Translated: CVSSQWGQANQNTEAFF.

The count of this clonotype is one. It may be a read error: a sequence one base away is much more abundant. The rearrangement links TRBV19 to TRBJ2-1, with D possibly being TRBD2 (5 bases). Trimming pared 1 base from V and 10 bases from J, leaving 14 bases between. This CDR3 region has 14 residues. In germline, CDR1 is LNHDA, CDR2 SQIVND (reference sequence). The CDR3 DNA sequence: TGTGCCAGTAGTATAGCCCGTGAGGGAGACGAGCAGTTCTTC. This sequence encodes CASSIAREGDEQFF. Full variable domain (rest looked up from reference TRBV19 and TRBJ2-1): DGGITQSPKYLFRKEGQNVTLSCEQNLNHDAMYWYRQDPGQGLRLIYYSQIVNDFQKGDIAEGYSVSREKKESFPLTVTSAQKNPTAFYLCASSIAREGDEQFFGPGTRLTVL.

This rearrangement joins TRBV20-1 to TRBJ2-6; no clear D gene. The CDR3 spans 14 residues. Germline V lookup: CDR1 DFQATT, CDR2 SNEGSKA (reference sequence). Trimming removed 0 bases at V and 1 base at J, with 4 bases between. The CDR3, as DNA: TGCAGTGCTAGAGAGTCGTCTGGGGCCAACGTCCTGACTTTC. Translated: CSARESSGANVLTF.

At least ten counts were recorded for this clonotype. The gene calls are TRBV7-2 and TRBJ2-7, with TRBD2 matching 7 bases. Losses at the gene ends were 4 bases for V and 7 bases for J; bases not matched to a gene: 13. From germline, CDR1 is SGHTA and CDR2 FQGNSA. The CDR3 runs 15 residues. The CDR3 reads CASSSPERDDREQYF. CDR3 coding DNA: TGTGCCAGCAGCTCCCCCGAGCGGGACGACCGGGAGCAGTACTTC.

For this clonotype: This may be a read error: a much more frequent sequence differs by one nucleotide. J is TRBJ2-3 and V is TRBV6-2 or TRBV6-3; 10 bases agree with TRBD2. V was pared by 7 bases and J by 1 base, with 11 bases of the junction left unmatched. Germline V gene data show CDR1 as MNHEY and CDR2 as SVGEGT. This CDR3 is 17 amino acids long. The CDR3 protein is CASKGPAGGPGTDTQYF. The CDR3 region has the DNA TGTGCCAGCAAGGGACCAGCGGGAGGGCCCGGCACAGATACGCAGTATTTT.

The chain employs TRBV7-2 and TRBJ1-1, with D perhaps matching TRBD1 (5 bases). The CDR3 totals 15 residues. The ends were cut back, 1 base at V and 3 bases at J, with 12 bases in the middle. Germline V gene sequence: CDR1 SGHTA, CDR2 FQGNSA. The CDR3 spells CASSLEGTRDTEAFF. The CDR3 nucleotides read TGTGCCAGCAGCTTAGAAGGCACCAGGGACACTGAAGCTTTCTTT.

There are many counts of this clonotype. The chain couples TRBV9 to TRBJ1-1; 12 nucleotides line up with TRBD1. The CDR3 covers 17 residues. Germline V CDR1 and CDR2: SGDLS, YYNGEE. V was pared by 4 bases and J by 1 base, with 8 bases of the junction left unmatched. This CDR3 reads CASSYRDRGQGNTEAFF. The CDR3 nucleotides read TGTGCCAGCAGCTACCGGGACAGGGGGCAGGGGAACACTGAAGCTTTCTTT.

Regarding this clonotype: A junction boundary mismatches the germline segment, possibly from a read error. The J gene is TRBJ2-5, the V gene TRBV11-3, with 7 positions matching TRBD2. From germline, CDR1 is SGHNT and CDR2 YENEEA. CDR3 length equals 21 residues. The CDR3 DNA reads as TGTGCCAGCAGCTTCAGTCGGGAAGTACCGGGGGAGGGAGCGGTCCAAGAGACCAAGTACTTC. Amino acid sequence: CASSFSREVPGEGAVQETKYF.

Ten or more counts support this clonotype. The rearrangement uses TRBV12-3 or TRBV12-4 and TRBJ1-4, with D perhaps matching TRBD1 (6 bases). Trimming removed 6 bases from V and 1 base from J, with 9 bases in between. This CDR3 region has 14 residues. The chain's CDR3 is CASSLQGTNEKLFF. CDR3 sequence (DNA): TGTGCCAGCAGCCTACAGGGAACTAATGAAAAACTGTTTTTT.

This clonotype was picked up many times. V gene TRBV3-1 combines with J gene TRBJ1-2; D gene ambiguous. The V and J ends lost 3 bases and 5 bases respectively, with 4 bases between them. From germline, CDR1 is LGHDT and CDR2 YNNKEL (reference sequence). CDR3 length: 11 amino acids. CDR3 nucleotides: TGTGCCAGCAGCCATACTTATGGCTACACCTTC. Translation gives CASSHTYGYTF. The variable domain in full, with the rest retrieved from reference TRBV3-1 and TRBJ1-2, is DTAVSQTPKYLVTQMGNDKSIKCEQNLGHDTMYWYKQDSKKFLKIMFSYNNKELIINETVPNRFSPKSPDKAHLNLHINSLELGDSAVYFCASSHTYGYTFGSGTRLTVV.

In its sample, this clonotype was seen many times. The J gene is TRBJ2-7, the V gene TRBV19; 11 bases map to TRBD1. Germline CDR1 LNHDA, CDR2 SQIVND (reference sequence). The V and J ends lost 5 bases and 3 bases, in that order; junction bases with no gene match: 6. The CDR3 contains 15 residues. CDR3 in DNA: TGTGCCAGTAGTCTCGGGACAGGGGGGGACTACGAGCAGTACTTC. It codes for CASSLGTGGDYEQYF.

This clonotype was recorded at least ten times. The chain couples TRBV7-9 to TRBJ2-4; no clear D gene. The CDR3 has 11 amino acids. Trimming stripped 5 bases from V and 6 bases from J, with 5 bases between. The germline V gene encodes CDR1 SEHNR and CDR2 FQNEAQ (reference sequence). The CDR3 is CASSPGNIQYF. The DNA of the CDR3 is TGTGCCAGCAGCCCAGGAAACATTCAGTACTTC.